What follows describes a single TCR beta chain. The entry originates in a study of blood T cell repertoires in COVID-19. V lost 4 bases and J 1 base, leaving 15 bases between the germline ends. The germline V gene encodes CDR1 SGDLS and CDR2 YYNGEE. The CDR3 has 16 amino acids. Using immunoSEQ multiplex PCR, the repertoire was profiled, and TCRdb retains in-frame clones only, with some absent. Of around 140,000 clones listed, about 80% are singletons. The chain employs TRBV9 and TRBJ2-1; a weak D match, TRBD2 (6 bases). The TCR comes from a man aged 35-49 years with acute COVID-19. The sequenced sample consisted of PBMCs or T cells enriched from blood (not recorded which). The CDR3 sequence: CASSPAGGLSYNEQFF. The CDR3, as DNA: TGTGCCAGCAGCCCCGCCGGGGGTTTGTCCTACAATGAGCAGTTCTTC.